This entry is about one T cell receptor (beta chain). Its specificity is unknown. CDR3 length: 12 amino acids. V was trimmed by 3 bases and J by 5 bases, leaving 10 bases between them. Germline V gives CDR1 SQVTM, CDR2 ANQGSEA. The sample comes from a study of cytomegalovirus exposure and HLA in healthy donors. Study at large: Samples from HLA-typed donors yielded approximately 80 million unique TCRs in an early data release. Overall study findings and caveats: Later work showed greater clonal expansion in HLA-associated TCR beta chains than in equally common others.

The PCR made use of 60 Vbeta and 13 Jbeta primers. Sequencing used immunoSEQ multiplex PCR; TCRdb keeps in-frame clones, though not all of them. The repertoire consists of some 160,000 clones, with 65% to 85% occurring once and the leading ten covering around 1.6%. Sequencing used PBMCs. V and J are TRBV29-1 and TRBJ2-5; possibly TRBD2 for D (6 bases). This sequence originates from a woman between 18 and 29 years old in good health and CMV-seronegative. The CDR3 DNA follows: TGCAGCGTTGATTTCGGAGGGGAGACCCAGTACTTC. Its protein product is CSVDFGGETQYF.